This TCR beta chain was retrieved from a study of cytomegalovirus exposure and HLA in healthy donors. Whole-study results and caveats: Previous analysis showed most TCR beta V segments were productive about 90% or about 30% of the time. DRB1 had the most TCR associations and HLA-C the fewest, a later analysis found, with rates varying by HLA locus. A later analysis reportedly identified an Asian-associated ancestry cluster as carrying fewer N-insertions than the roughly 700-donor mean.

The PCR contained 60 Vbeta and 13 Jbeta primers. Here immunoSEQ multiplex PCR was the method, and the copy in TCRdb shows in-frame clones only, minus some. The sample shows approximately 140,000 clones, under 80% of them seen only once. The V and J ends lost 4 bases and 2 bases, in that order; junction bases with no gene match: 6. Germline V CDR1 and CDR2: MGHRA, YSYEKL. This CDR3 region has 15 residues. On this clone: Its antigen is currently unknown.

This TCR was sampled from a male donor in good health and CMV-seronegative. This chain links TRBV4-1 with TRBJ2-7; 9 bases are shared with TRBD1. Sequencing was done on a sample of PBMCs. DNA of the CDR3: TGCGCCAGCAGCCTACGGACAGGGGTAGCCTACGAGCAGTACTTC. Its protein is CASSLRTGVAYEQYF.